The 6 T cell receptor beta chains below come from one sample, sequenced in a study of tumor-infiltrating lymphocytes in primary liver carcinoma. Joint extraction of RNA and DNA used roughly 18-34 mg of bulk tissue that was unsorted. A primer matching the constant region was used to make TCR beta cDNA from 500 ng of total RNA. ARM-PCR, slightly modified, supplied the TCR beta libraries through three nested multiplex PCR rounds. The two initial PCR rounds, about 9 cycles each, used TRBV1-TRBV30 forward and C-beta reverse primers. TCRdb ran MiXCR on the multiplex PCR reads and lists one entry per CDR3 protein. The sample includes 40,000 to 60,000 distinct CDR3 sequences, about 80% seen only once; the top ten take 25% to 30%. The material sequenced was liver tumor tissue from sampling region 3. Subset denoted: tumor region T3, left-lateral pole. The receptor source for this set is a man aged 35 to 55 with primary liver carcinoma and hepatitis B virus infection.

The V and J genes are TRBV20-1 and TRBJ2-7, with 11 nucleotides matching TRBD2. Germline V gene lookup returns CDR1 DFQATT and CDR2 SNEGSKA (reference sequence). CDR3 length: 15 residues. Unmatched junction bases numbered 11, after V lost 3 bases and J lost 7 bases. The CDR3: CSARGLLAGGLEQYF. The CDR3 DNA reads TGCAGTGCTAGGGGCCTCCTAGCGGGAGGTTTGGAGCAGTACTTC.

As for this clonotype: Compared with germline, one end of the junction differs, possibly owing to a read error. The chain recombines TRBV10-3 with TRBJ2-1; D gene ambiguous. The germline CDR1 and CDR2 sequences are ENHRY and SYGVKD. This CDR3 spans 12 amino acids. CDR3 loop: CAIGEGSRGQFF. DNA of the CDR3: TGTGCCATCGGTGAAGGCAGCCGAGGGCAGTTCTTC.

V gene TRBV7-8 combines with J gene TRBJ2-7; D not resolved. V was pared by 10 bases and J by 0 bases, with 16 bases between. This CDR3 comprises 14 residues. Germline V gives CDR1 SGHVS, CDR2 FQNEAQ. As DNA, the CDR3 is TGTGCCAACGGCTCAGAGATAAGCTCCTACGAGCAGTACTTC. This sequence encodes CANGSEISSYEQYF.

Regarding this clonotype: One junction end does not reproduce the germline sequence, and a read error may be involved. V and J are TRBV11-2 and TRBJ2-7; 7 bases fit TRBD1. CDR3 length: 15 residues. Per the germline V gene, CDR1 is SGHAT and CDR2 is FQNNGV. The DNA for the CDR3 is TGTGCCACCAGCCAGTATTCGGAAGGGGGCTACGAGCGGTACTTC. It specifies CATSQYSEGGYERYF.

This clonotype has a count of ten or more. V gene TRBV7-8 combines with J gene TRBJ2-3; D gene ambiguous. This CDR3 comprises 15 residues. The germline gives CDR1 SGHVS, CDR2 FQNEAQ. Trimming stripped 2 bases from V and 2 bases from J, with 11 bases between. CDR3 residues: CASSLRGIDTDTQYF. DNA of the CDR3: TGTGCCAGCAGCTTAAGAGGCATTGACACAGATACGCAGTATTTT. Full variable domain (remainder filled in from reference TRBV7-8 and TRBJ2-3): GAGVSQSPRYKVAKRGQDVALRCDPISGHVSLFWYQQALGQGPEFLTYFQNEAQLDKSGLPSDRFFAERPEGSVSTLKIQRTQQEDSAVYLCASSLRGIDTDTQYFGPGTRLTVL.

The chain carries TRBV6-6 and TRBJ2-1; D is unclear. The germline CDR1 and CDR2 sequences are MNHNY and SVGAGI (reference sequence). V was shortened by 4 bases and J by 7 bases, with 20 bases between the two germline ends. The CDR3 runs 16 residues. CDR3: CASSSTYDLGWNEQFF. The CDR3 nucleotides are TGTGCCAGCAGTTCCACATATGACCTAGGGTGGAATGAGCAGTTCTTC.